These 29 T cell receptor beta chains were all obtained from the same sample, sequenced in a study of blood T cell repertoires in COVID-19. Clones were sequenced by immunoSEQ multiplex PCR, and TCRdb holds only the in-frame ones, with some missing. The sample holds approximately 300,000 clones, approximately 88% seen once. Input material: PBMCs or T cells enriched from blood (not recorded which). The source of these receptors is a man between 60 and 75 years old who had recovered from COVID-19.

The gene calls are TRBV10-1 and TRBJ2-3, with 14 bases lining up with TRBD2. Germline CDR1 and CDR2: WNHNN and SYGVQD (reference sequence). The length of the CDR3 is 16 residues. Trimming took 6 bases from V and 5 from J; bases not matched to a gene: 7. CDR3 sequence: CASSAGTSGSLDTQYF. The DNA of the CDR3 is TGCGCCAGCAGCGCCGGGACTAGCGGGAGTCTAGATACGCAGTATTTT.

The genes are TRBV5-1 and TRBJ2-5, with D perhaps TRBD1 (6 bases). The germline gives CDR1 SGHRS, CDR2 YFSETQ. V lost 2 bases and J lost 5, with 13 bases in between. This CDR3 region has 14 residues. The CDR3, as DNA: TGCGCCAGCAGCTTCGGACAGAGCACCGAGACCCAGTACTTC. It encodes CASSFGQSTETQYF.

This rearrangement joins TRBV7-3 to TRBJ2-1, with D hard to call. Germline V CDR1 and CDR2: SGHTA, FQGTGA. V dropped 3 bases and J dropped 0 bases, with 3 bases sitting between them. This CDR3 is 13 amino acids long. The CDR3 DNA reads as TGTGCCAGCAGCTTTCGCTCCTACAATGAGCAGTTCTTC. As protein: CASSFRSYNEQFF.

The chain employs TRBV11-2 and TRBJ2-6; D uncertain. V was trimmed by 1 base and J by 4 bases, leaving 2 bases between them. This CDR3 is built from 13 residues. Germline V gives CDR1 SGHAT, CDR2 FQNNGV. For the CDR3, the DNA is TGTGCCAGCAGCTTAGCAGGGGCCAACGTCCTGACTTTC. This codes for CASSLAGANVLTF.

This clone was recorded only once. The chain carries TRBV24-1 and TRBJ2-2, with a weak D call TRBD2 (6 bases). Per the germline V gene, CDR1 is KGHDR and CDR2 is SFDVKD. V dropped 7 bases and J dropped 0 bases, with 8 bases sitting between them. The CDR3 consists of 14 residues. The CDR3 loop reads CATSSGPNTGELFF. The CDR3 DNA sequence: TGTGCCACCAGCAGCGGGCCGAACACCGGGGAGCTGTTTTTT.

This clone showed up just a few times. The chain is built from TRBV11-2 and TRBJ2-7; 9 bases fit TRBD1. From germline, CDR1 is SGHAT and CDR2 FQNNGV. The CDR3 has 16 amino acids. V trimming: 5 bases; J trimming: 5 bases; junction bases outside the gene matches: 13. This CDR3 is CASSPNDRGDGDEQYF. The CDR3 bases are TGTGCCAGCAGCCCAAACGACAGGGGGGACGGAGACGAGCAGTACTTC.

The gene calls are TRBV4-2 and TRBJ2-1; 7 nucleotides line up with TRBD2. The trim removed 4 bases at V and 5 bases at J, leaving 26 bases unmatched. The germline gives CDR1 LGHNA, CDR2 YNFKEQ. The CDR3 is made up of 21 amino acids. The CDR3 loop reads CASSRLGSSAGPGAGHNEQFF. The CDR3 DNA follows: TGTGCCAGCAGCCGGCTGGGATCCTCAGCGGGACCGGGTGCGGGTCACAATGAGCAGTTCTTC.

The V and J genes are TRBV7-9 and TRBJ1-1, with 8 bases identical to TRBD1. The trim removed 5 bases at V and 6 bases at J, leaving 5 bases unmatched. This CDR3 is 13 amino acids long. Germline CDR1 reads SEHNR; CDR2 reads FQNEAQ (reference sequence). CDR3 loop: CASSQGTGAEAFF. CDR3 sequence (DNA): TGTGCCAGCAGCCAGGGGACAGGCGCTGAAGCTTTCTTT.

V gene TRBV18 combines with J gene TRBJ1-1; tentatively, D is TRBD1 (5 bases). The V gene lost 6 bases and the J gene lost 1 base, with 27 bases spanning the gap. The CDR3 has 19 amino acids. The germline gives CDR1 KGHSH, CDR2 LQKENI. CDR3 in amino acids: CASSPSLTVTLTPNTEAFF. CDR3 DNA: TGTGCCAGCTCGCCAAGTTTGACAGTTACTCTTACCCCGAACACTGAAGCTTTCTTT.

The gene calls are TRBV28 and TRBJ1-5; the D gene is possibly TRBD1 (5 bases). V gave up 2 bases and J gave up 5 bases, with 10 bases separating them. This CDR3 contains 14 residues. Germline loops: CDR1 MDHEN, CDR2 SYDVKM. CDR3 protein: CASSLVGPYQPQHF. CDR3 bases: TGTGCCAGCAGTTTAGTGGGGCCCTATCAGCCCCAGCATTTT.

The chain employs TRBV5-1 and TRBJ2-5, with 8 bases lining up with TRBD1. The CDR3 is made up of 15 amino acids. Per the germline V gene, CDR1 is SGHRS and CDR2 is YFSETQ. V was pared by 2 bases and J by 4 bases, with 7 bases of the junction left unmatched. CDR3 in DNA: TGCGCCAGCAGCTTCGGACAGGGTTCCACAGAGACCCAGTACTTC. Protein: CASSFGQGSTETQYF.

The chain joins TRBV15 to TRBJ2-7, with TRBD1 identical over 7 bases. Trimming cost V 0 bases and J 6 bases; bases outside gene matches: 5. The CDR3 runs 14 residues. Looked up from germline, CDR1 is LNHNV and CDR2 is YYDKDF (reference sequence). In nucleotides, the CDR3 is TGTGCCACCAGCAGAGATATAGGGGGCCGCGAGCAGTACTTC. Translation: CATSRDIGGREQYF.

The V gene is TRBV15, the J gene TRBJ2-2, with D possibly being TRBD2 (5 bases). This CDR3 has 17 residues. V was pared by 3 bases and J by 4 bases, with 18 bases between. Germline V gene data show CDR1 as LNHNV and CDR2 as YYDKDF (reference sequence). CDR3 nucleotides: TGTGCCACCAGCAGGATGAGGGTCCAAAGATCCACCGGGGAGCTGTTTTTT. It yields the protein CATSRMRVQRSTGELFF.

A note on this clone: The same CDR3 arises from other DNA sequences in this sample as well. The chain employs TRBV10-3 and TRBJ2-5; tentatively, D is TRBD2 (7 bases). The CDR3 is 15 amino acids. Trimming removed 0 bases from V and 5 bases from J, with 13 bases in between. CDR1 and CDR2 (germline): ENHRY, SYGVKD. The CDR3: CAISESGGLQETQYF. For the CDR3, the DNA is TGTGCCATCAGTGAGTCGGGGGGGCTTCAGGAGACCCAGTACTTC.

The chain employs TRBV27 and TRBJ2-3; the match to TRBD1 covers 9 bases. The V segment lost 6 bases and the J segment 4 bases; nucleotides outside the gene matches: 11. Germline V lookup: CDR1 MNHEY, CDR2 SMNVEV (reference sequence). CDR3 length equals 16 residues. Here the CDR3 reads CASSSDRGPYPDTQYF. CDR3 nucleotides: TGTGCCAGCAGCTCGGACAGGGGACCTTATCCAGATACGCAGTATTTT.

The gene calls are TRBV28 and TRBJ2-3, with 7 bases matching TRBD1. Germline-derived CDR1 and CDR2 are MDHEN and SYDVKM. The V and J ends lost 5 bases and 4 bases, in that order; junction bases with no gene match: 6. The CDR3 loop spans 14 amino acids. CDR3: CASSGTDPPDTQYF. The CDR3 DNA reads TGTGCCAGCAGTGGGACAGACCCCCCAGATACGCAGTATTTT. The full variable domain, completed using reference TRBV28 and TRBJ2-3, is DVKVTQSSRYLVKRTGEKVFLECVQDMDHENMFWYRQDPGLGLRLIYFSYDVKMKEKGDIPEGYSVSREKKERFSLILESASTNQTSMYLCASSGTDPPDTQYFGPGTRLTVL.

As regards this clone: Other DNA sequences within the sample encode an identical CDR3. The rearrangement uses TRBV27 and TRBJ1-3, with TRBD1 as a possible D gene (5 bases). The V end was cut by 9 bases, the J end by 0 bases, with 9 bases between. The CDR3 spans 13 residues. Germline V gives CDR1 MNHEY, CDR2 SMNVEV (reference sequence). The CDR3 region is CASRRVSGNTIYF. The CDR3 bases are TGTGCCAGTCGCAGGGTCTCTGGAAACACCATATATTTT.

Concerning this clone itself: A junction boundary mismatches the germline segment, possibly from a read error. J is TRBJ2-7 and V is TRBV14; 9 nucleotides match TRBD1. Germline V gene sequence: CDR1 SGHDN, CDR2 FVKESK. The CDR3 runs 17 residues. Here the CDR3 reads CASSEENRGRLENEQYF. The DNA for the CDR3 is TGTGCCAGCAGCGAAGAAAACAGGGGGCGCTTGGAAAACGAGCAGTACTTC. The full variable domain, completed using reference TRBV14 and TRBJ2-7, is EAGVTQFPSHSVIEKGQTVTLRCDPISGHDNLYWYRRVMGKEIKFLLHFVKESKQDESGMPNNRFLAERTGGTYSTLKVQPAELEDSGVYFCASSEENRGRLENEQYFGPGTRLTVT.

This clone was counted a single time. The chain links TRBV29-1 to TRBJ2-7, with D perhaps TRBD2 (5 bases). Germline V gene sequence: CDR1 SQVTM, CDR2 ANQGSEA. Trimming took 3 bases from V and 0 from J, leaving 21 bases between them. CDR3 length: 17 residues. CDR3 residues: CSVEGPLGRLNSYEQYF. CDR3 DNA: TGCAGCGTTGAGGGTCCCCTGGGGAGATTAAACTCCTACGAGCAGTACTTC.

The V call is TRBV5-1, the J call TRBJ2-5; TRBD2 matches 10 bases. The CDR3 is made up of 15 amino acids. Trimming took 2 bases from V and 3 from J; bases not matched to a gene: 4. From germline, CDR1 is SGHRS and CDR2 YFSETQ. CDR3 sequence: CASSLTGTSEETQYF. The CDR3 bases are TGCGCCAGCAGCTTAACCGGGACTAGCGAAGAGACCCAGTACTTC.

This rearrangement joins TRBV11-2 to TRBJ2-7; TRBD2 aligns across 14 bases. Germline trimming cut 1 base from V and 3 bases from J; bases unmatched to any gene: 8. From germline, CDR1 is SGHAT and CDR2 FQNNGV. The CDR3 contains 18 residues. CDR3 sequence: CASSLVIRTSGRIYEQYF. For the CDR3, the DNA is TGTGCCAGCAGCTTAGTCATTAGGACTAGCGGGAGGATCTACGAGCAGTACTTC. Full variable domain (remainder filled in from reference TRBV11-2 and TRBJ2-7): EAGVAQSPRYKIIEKRQSVAFWCNPISGHATLYWYQQILGQGPKLLIQFQNNGVVDDSQLPKDRFSAERLKGVDSTLKIQPAKLEDSAVYLCASSLVIRTSGRIYEQYFGPGTRLTVT.

Here the CDR3 reads CASSPDRGQPQHF. The DNA for the CDR3 is TGTGCCAGCAGTCCCGACAGGGGTCAGCCCCAGCATTTT. The chain has TRBV6-2 or TRBV6-3 and TRBJ1-5; 8 positions agree with TRBD1. Per the germline V gene, CDR1 is MNHEY and CDR2 is SVGEGT. The CDR3 sequence is 13 residues long. V was pared by 5 bases and J by 6 bases, with 3 bases of the junction left unmatched.

The V call is TRBV24-1, the J call TRBJ1-5; 7 bases agree with TRBD1. Germline V gene sequence: CDR1 KGHDR, CDR2 SFDVKD. The ends lost 5 bases at V and 0 bases at J; junction bases unmatched: 9. The CDR3 has 17 residues. The CDR3 DNA reads as TGTGCCACCAGTGCGTCGACAGGGCCTTATAGCAATCAGCCCCAGCATTTT. Amino acids: CATSASTGPYSNQPQHF.

The V call is TRBV28, the J call TRBJ1-2; D unclear. The germline V gene has CDR1 MDHEN and CDR2 SYDVKM. This CDR3 spans 13 amino acids. V shed 3 bases and J shed 3 bases, with 8 bases lying between them. The CDR3 bases are TGTGCCAGCAGTTTTAGTGTGGACTATGGCTACACCTTC. It translates to CASSFSVDYGYTF.

V usage is TRBV28 and J usage is TRBJ2-7; TRBD1 might be the D (5 bases). The CDR3 runs to 12 residues. V lost 3 bases, J lost 6 bases, and 9 bases lay in between. Germline V CDR1 and CDR2: MDHEN, SYDVKM. This CDR3 is CASSFRESEQYF. In DNA, the CDR3 is TGTGCCAGCAGTTTCAGGGAATCCGAGCAGTACTTC.

The V and J genes are TRBV7-3 and TRBJ2-1; D call uncertain. The V end was cut by 1 base, the J end by 8 bases, with 9 bases between. This CDR3 contains 13 residues. Per the germline V gene, CDR1 is SGHTA and CDR2 is FQGTGA. CDR3: CASSLMVSDEQFF. CDR3 coding DNA: TGTGCCAGCAGCTTAATGGTGTCGGATGAGCAGTTCTTC.

CDR3 in DNA: TGTGCCAGCAGCTTCTCATGGCGGGATAACACCGGGGAGCTGTTTTTT. As protein: CASSFSWRDNTGELFF. This chain joins TRBV5-6 and TRBJ2-2, with D tentatively TRBD2 (6 bases). Looked up from germline, CDR1 is SGHDT and CDR2 is YYEEEE. V lost 2 bases, J lost 2 bases, and 13 bases lay in between. CDR3 length equals 16 residues.

This chain uses TRBV7-3 with TRBJ2-3; possible D gene TRBD1, 6 bases. This CDR3 spans 18 amino acids. V was cut by 5 bases and J by 1 base, with 22 bases left in between. The germline gives CDR1 SGHTA, CDR2 FQGTGA. As DNA, the CDR3 is TGTGCCAGCAGCGCGACTCTGGGGGCCCGCGCGGGCACAGATACGCAGTATTTT. Translated, it gives CASSATLGARAGTDTQYF.

This clone has a single count. This sequence joins TRBV4-3 and TRBJ2-3, with 14 bases aligning to TRBD2. The V gene's germline CDR1 is LGHNA and CDR2 YSLEER. This CDR3 region has 17 residues. V was pared by 1 base and J by 5 bases, with 5 bases of the junction left unmatched. CDR3 sequence: CASSQAIGLAGGDTQYF. The CDR3 DNA reads as TGCGCCAGCAGCCAAGCAATAGGACTAGCGGGAGGAGATACGCAGTATTTT.